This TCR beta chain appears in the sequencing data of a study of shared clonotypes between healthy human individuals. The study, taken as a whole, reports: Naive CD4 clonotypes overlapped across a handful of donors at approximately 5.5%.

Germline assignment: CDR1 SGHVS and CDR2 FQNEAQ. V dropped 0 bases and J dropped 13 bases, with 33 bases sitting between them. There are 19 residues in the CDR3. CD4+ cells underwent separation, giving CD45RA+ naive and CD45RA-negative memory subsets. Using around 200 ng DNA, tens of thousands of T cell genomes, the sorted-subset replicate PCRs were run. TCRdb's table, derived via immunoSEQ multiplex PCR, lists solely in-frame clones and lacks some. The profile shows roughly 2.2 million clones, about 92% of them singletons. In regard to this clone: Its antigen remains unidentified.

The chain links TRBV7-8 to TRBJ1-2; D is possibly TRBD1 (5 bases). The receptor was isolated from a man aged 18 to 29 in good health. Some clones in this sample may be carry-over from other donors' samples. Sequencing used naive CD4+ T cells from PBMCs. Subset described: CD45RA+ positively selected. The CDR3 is CASSLAGVRKAERGEGCTF. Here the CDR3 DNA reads TGTGCCAGCAGCTTAGCTGGTGTCAGGAAAGCGGAGAGGGGCGAGGGATGCACCTTC.